This T cell receptor (beta chain) was captured in a study of T-cell reconstitution after alpha-beta-depleted transplantation in children. Preparation of the TCRbeta library was carried out with unique molecular identifiers. TCRdb independently ran MiXCR on the PCR reads; one entry per CDR3 protein. The sample shows about 72,000 distinct CDR3 sequences, 5.5% to 7.5% of them seen only once. The CDR3 is 13 residues long. Germline CDR1 and CDR2: MDHEN and SYDVKM. The V end was cut by 10 bases, the J end by 0 bases, with 13 bases between. The sequence derives from a human donor who donated a stem cell graft to a child with acute lymphoblastic leukemia. The chain uses TRBV28 and TRBJ2-7; D is undetermined. Sequencing was performed on PBMCs from the stem cell graft donor, taken from the stem cell graft. The CDR3 reads CATWPASSYEQYF. In nucleotides, the CDR3 is TGTGCCACCTGGCCGGCTAGCTCCTACGAGCAGTACTTC.